The present T cell receptor beta chain was sequenced within a study of blood T cells in healthy people across ages. Points from the study as a whole: More naive CD4+ cells and higher diversity were found in long-lived than in aged donors.

About this clonotype itself: The target antigen is unknown.

Each of the donors had around 10 milliliters of peripheral blood drawn into EDTA-treated Vacutainer tubes. No fewer than 6 million PBMCs went into each sample. Total RNA, at least 6 micrograms per sample, came from PBMCs. V was clipped by 4 bases and J by 11 bases; unmatched bases: 25. This CDR3 is built from 20 residues. Germline V gene sequence: CDR1 SGHRS, CDR2 YFSETQ. A second 7 to 11 cycle PCR used barcoded and J-beta primers. MiXCR, applied by TCRdb to the 5' RACE reads, yields one record per CDR3 protein. The profile covers under 2 million distinct CDR3 sequences, with 30% to 35% appearing a single time and 10% to 12% taken by the ten largest.

The chain employs TRBV5-1 and TRBJ2-5; 14 bases align to TRBD2. This clonotype was sampled from a woman in her twenties or thirties in good health. Sequenced sample: blood. This chain's CDR3 is CASSTTPAGTSGRNYNEQYF. The CDR3 bases are TGCGCCAGCAGCACCACTCCCGCGGGGACTAGCGGGAGAAATTACAATGAGCAGTACTTC.